This T cell receptor beta chain was sequenced during a study of T cell responses to AZD1222 COVID-19 vaccine. Generated by immunoSEQ multiplex PCR, the TCRdb table keeps only in-frame clones and is missing some. The sample contains over 100,000 clones, roughly 80% of which appear only once. The J segment lost 6 bases and the V segment lost 3 bases, leaving 11 bases of the junction unmatched. Germline CDR1 and CDR2: WSHSY and SAAADI. The CDR3 totals 15 residues. This clone was seen a handful of times. This sample comprised peripheral blood, obtained on day 0 of AZD1222 vaccination. This clonotype was sampled from an adult in good health. V gene TRBV10-2 combines with J gene TRBJ2-7; 7 bases map to TRBD1. The chain's CDR3 is CASSDTPGGRGEQYF. The CDR3 bases are TGCGCCAGCAGTGATACACCAGGGGGTCGGGGCGAGCAGTACTTC.